The clone carrying this T cell receptor beta chain was seen a few times. Its antigen is still unknown. This entry is derived from a study of shared clonotypes between healthy human individuals. Study conclusions and caveats: Sequencing depth was expected to influence donor clonotype sharing. Some clonotypes were shared by all four sorted-subset donors, while others were not shared. The non-shared ones had lower generation probabilities than the shared ones.

The table came from immunoSEQ multiplex PCR; TCRdb's copy has only in-frame clones and leaves some out. The profile shows about 2 million clones, roughly 95% of them singletons. Germline CDR1 is SGHRS and CDR2 is YFSETQ. Trimming removed 4 bases from V and 1 base from J, with 8 bases in between. There are 13 residues in the CDR3. As defined, naive CD8 cells were CD45RO-negative and positively selected for CCR7, with terminally differentiated effector memory CD45RA+ cells excluded. Within Nashville, Tennessee resided all donors, each a Caucasian adult. The V call is TRBV5-1, the J call TRBJ1-1, with unresolved D. Sequencing was carried out using naive CD8+ T cells sorted from blood. The sequence was collected from a man aged 18 to 30 in good health. The CDR3 spells CASSRSENTEAFF. The CDR3, as DNA: TGCGCCAGCAGCCGTTCTGAGAACACTGAAGCTTTCTTT.